This record covers a single TCR beta chain. Its target antigen remains unknown. Per-base quality was not reported, and no clone a single base away is much larger than it. The data were obtained in a study of regulatory T cells in long-lasting Graves disease (dated by TCRdb to 2020 to 2022). Context from the whole study: Antithyroid drugs had been taken for less than 3 months by newly diagnosed Graves' disease patients. Patients with persistent Graves' disease were compared with patients with newly diagnosed Graves' disease using TCR sequencing and RNA sequencing of peripheral blood. The study was conducted in China and was registered as a clinical trial. A total of around 33 samples underwent TCR sequencing, from about 13 patients with persistent Graves' disease and approximately 20 patients with newly diagnosed Graves' disease.

In light of the paper, this sample's time point label describes: newly diagnosed GD, antithyroid drugs for less than 3 months. RNA was extracted from PBMCs in TRIzol for both TCR sequencing and RNA sequencing. The diagnosis of Graves' disease followed American Thyroid Association guidelines. Patients were recruited from an endocrinology department in Xi'an, China. From each patient, 8 to 10 milliliters of peripheral blood was collected into an EDTA anticoagulant tube. Ficoll Paque Plus density gradient separation was used to isolate PBMCs, and no further T cell sorting was done. RNA quality was checked with an Agilent 2100 Bioanalyzer and agarose gel, and concentration with a NanoDrop 2000. A distance of 7 bases separates the germline ends of V and J, which lose 0 bases and 1 base respectively. The germline V gene (reference sequence) sets CDR1 to GTSNPN and CDR2 to SVGIG. The CDR3 has 14 amino acids, counting the end cysteine and phenylalanine. The only DNA kept is the CDR3, 42 bases in frame from the first base.

Here is what the overall study found, with its caveats: As a limitation, the authors acknowledged that the small sample size may reduce accuracy. Sequencing and analysis were restricted to the TCR beta chain. Only peripheral blood was studied, because thyroid tissue, the primary lesion, was inaccessible. Patients with persistent disease shared more public clonotypes (around 2,700) than newly diagnosed patients did (around 930). Compared with newly diagnosed patients, patients with persistent Graves' disease had lower TCR Shannon entropy and fewer highly expanded clones, which suggests clonal expansion. TRBV28, TRBJ1-2 and TRBJ2-5 were preferentially used in persistent disease, while TRBV20-1 and TRBJ2-1 were favored in newly diagnosed disease.

The protocol used for the library was multiplex PCR. These reads were obtained on an Illumina HiSeq 4000. iRepertoire HTBI primers and Arm-PCR amplification of CDR3 regions were used to construct TCR beta libraries. Before sequencing, the PCR products went through gel purification. From the authors' description of their analysis: Gene usage analysis of CDR3 amino acid clonotypes used the 60 to 75 TRBV and approximately 13 TRBJ segments found across samples. Filtered high-quality paired reads were merged into contigs using COPE and FqMerger. BLAST was used to align contigs to IMGT TRBV, TRBD and TRBJ reference genes, and CDR3 was defined according to IMGT. Any clonotype with a frequency above 0.1% was counted as a highly expanded clone. Repertoire diversity was measured by Shannon entropy, and V-J evenness by the Gini coefficient. A clonotype found in more than one individual was treated as public. The public reads were reprocessed in TCRdb via fastp at Q25 and MiXCR, keeping in-frame beta chains. Rows with one shared CDR3 protein collapse into an entry with the most common genes and DNA. TCRdb's processing, not the study's, gives the V and J calls here. Recorded for this sample are hundreds of thousands of distinct CDR3 sequences; roughly 15% of them occurred a single time. Of the sample, about 20% is held by the ten largest clones.

The sample was also reused in another study, on T cells in Graves' hyperthyroidism and ophthalmopathy. Looking at the second paper: Stable Graves' hyperthyroidism was defined as no progression to ophthalmopathy during 18 months of follow-up. Hyperthyroidism patients were aged 18 to 65 years and newly diagnosed, with disease duration of less than 2 months. Patients with uncontrolled infections, other autoimmune diseases, pregnancy or lactation were excluded. Diagnoses were based on clinical symptoms, serum thyroxine and TRAb, thyroid ultrasound and orbital computed tomography. For the first round of RT-PCR on the TCR CDR3, the HTBI primer set was used together with the Qiagen OneStep RT-PCR kit. Blood samples also contained most of the expanded thyroid clonotypes (frequency above 0.001), which suggests that blood repertoires may reflect thyroid immune responses. In cross-validation, a model built on a 13 V-J signature told ophthalmopathy apart from stable hyperthyroidism with 87.88% sensitivity and roughly 82% specificity, and in testing the same model reached 80%/75%. In validation, progression to ophthalmopathy was predicted by the model with nearly 71% sensitivity and about 72% specificity, a median of about 6 months before onset. To identify distinguishing TCR V-J signatures, a discovery cohort of around 98 patients was used, comprising some 45 with Graves' ophthalmopathy and some 60 with stable Graves' hyperthyroidism. Prospective prediction of ophthalmopathy was tested in an independent validation cohort consisting of some 18 hyperthyroidism patients and more than 15 patients who later progressed to ophthalmopathy. For training and testing, the 100 patients in the discovery cohort were randomly divided in a 7:3 ratio. In addition, the study compared T-cell repertoires in thyroid tissue and in blood from several Graves' hyperthyroidism patients. Following sampling, methimazole starting at 30 mg daily was given to hyperthyroidism patients, and high-dose intravenous methylprednisolone was given to ophthalmopathy patients. Libraries were constructed in a second round of multiplex PCR, after which size selection and purification were carried out. Libraries were sequenced paired-end with 100 bp reads on an Illumina HiSeq2000. SOAPnuke was used to process the raw data, with reads discarded if the reads contained adapters or uncalled bases, had a mean Phred below 15, or lacked an exact constant-primer or identifier match. COPE v1.2.5 was used to merge high-quality paired reads, and clonotypes were defined as unique nucleotide sequences. Clonotypes were aligned to IMGT TRBV, TRBD and TRBJ reference segments using MiTCR v1.1. Analysis was restricted to V-J combinations with a frequency above 0.0001, which covered just over 98% of repertoires. A TCS score was defined as the ratio between F50 (clonal expansion) and ExV (chaos), using BLOSUM62-based TCRdist between CDR3 peptides within each V-J. Welch's t-statistics and random forest reduced 450 to 600 V-J features to 10 to 15, which were used in a naive Bayes classifier (R e1071). Sample size was not statistically predetermined, and blinding of investigators to group allocation was not performed. TCR Vbeta CDR3 sequencing of roughly 140 peripheral blood samples (over 40 ophthalmopathy, 75 to 85 hyperthyroidism and approximately 17 progressor patients) is reported in the paper.

Recombination linked TRBV30 to TRBJ1-5; the D gene is unclear. The sequenced sample was peripheral blood mononuclear cells (PBMCs), obtained at new diagnosis, from a patient treated with antithyroid drugs. This clonotype originated in a woman in her thirties with Graves disease. Donor details come from another sample of the same person, matched by shared clones. The CDR3 reads CAWSVGSSNQPQHF. Read as DNA, the sequence is TGTGCCTGGAGTGTAGGGTCAAGCAATCAGCCCCAGCATTTT.